This T cell receptor beta chain appears in the sequencing data of a study of shared clonotypes between healthy human individuals. Across the whole study: Researchers drew samples from a couple of women and three men aged 18 to 49. Per donor, three plates held CD4 naive cells, three held CD4 memory, two held CD8 naive and one held CD8 memory. Study-level results: Across a handful of donors, naive CD4 shared roughly 5.1%, naive CD8 more than 3%, memory CD4 approximately 2.5%, memory CD8 0.35% to 0.5%. Researchers found naive subsets generally carried larger estimated richness than memory subsets.

Sequencing was performed with immunoSEQ multiplex PCR; in TCRdb, only in-frame clones are kept and a portion is missing. The table includes around 990,000 clones, around three quarters detected once. This clone was detected only once. The antigen is unknown. Germline CDR1 reads MDHEN; CDR2 reads SYDVKM. This CDR3 is built from 16 residues. Trimming cost V 6 bases and J 1 base, with 15 bases left between them. The source is a young man in good health. Some clones in this sample may be carry-over from other donors' samples. Sequences were obtained from memory CD4+ T cells from PBMCs. Subset specified: CD45RA-negative fraction. The chain is built from TRBV28 and TRBJ1-4, with D maybe TRBD1 (5 bases). The CDR3 loop reads CASSQAAGLTNEKLFF. CDR3 nucleotides: TGTGCCAGCAGCCAAGCGGCGGGACTAACTAATGAAAAACTGTTTTTT.